This T cell receptor beta chain stems from a study of identical twins. V trimming: 3 bases; J trimming: 2 bases; junction bases outside the gene matches: 6. Germline V CDR1 and CDR2: PRHDT, FYEKMQ (reference sequence). The CDR3 is 16 residues long. Template switching added a universal primer site, and cDNA bore unique molecular identifiers. TCRdb re-called the 5' RACE reads with MiXCR, one entry per CDR3 protein. The repertoire holds fewer than 250,000 distinct CDR3 sequences, with 7.5% as singletons. Concerning this clonotype itself: The antigen is not known.

Findings of the study overall: Excess low generation probability was seen in twin-shared out-of-frame alpha sequences.

These data also featured in a second study, about yellow fever vaccine responses in identical twins.

The rearrangement joins TRBV13 to TRBJ2-5; 10 positions match TRBD2. The clonotype originates from a woman in her late teens or twenties in good health. The sequenced sample was CD8+ T cells sorted from blood. CDR3 loop: CASSFTTSGQQETQYF. Written as DNA, the CDR3 is TGTGCCAGCAGCTTCACGACTAGCGGGCAACAAGAGACCCAGTACTTC.